This is a list of T cell receptor beta chains from one sample in a study of identifying expanded T cells in peripheral blood. Profiled with immunoSEQ multiplex PCR; TCRdb holds only in-frame clones, not every one. The table records about 89,000 clones, about 91% of them present only once. Sequences were obtained from blood. The receptors originated from a person aged 18 to 70 in good health. Both conserved end residues are trimmed from each CDR3. The order of the fields is J gene, V gene, CDR3 protein.

TRBJ1-4,TRBV28,ASSSQSTNEKLF
TRBJ1-2,TRBV19,ASSRGTGDSYGYT
TRBJ1-1,TRBV23-1,ASSQSRPRQNTEAF
TRBJ1-4,TRBV5-5,ASSLVVGEKLF
TRBJ2-7,TRBV5-6,ASSPGRVGGITYEQY
TRBJ1-1,TRBV7-2,ASSTQVNTEAF
TRBJ1-5,TRBV7-2,ASSPRTGYGNNQPQH
TRBJ2-5,TRBV12-1,ASSFGQGGRETQY
TRBJ2-5,TRBV5-8,ASSLSGIETQY
TRBJ1-4,TRBV6-5,ASSYQGEKLF
TRBJ2-7,TRBV6-5,ASSNTASSYEQY
TRBJ2-7,TRBV7-2,ASSLRQGIPYEQY
TRBJ1-2,TRBV14,ASSPSGGSYYGYT
TRBJ2-7,TRBV10-3,AIKNTGSTSYEQY
TRBJ2-2,TRBV7-3,ASSLTDRGSGELF
TRBJ1-2,TRBV28,ASRQTGANYGYT
TRBJ1-2,TRBV5-5,ASSYLTGTTYGYT
TRBJ1-3,TRBV9,ASSVGGSVANTIY
TRBJ2-7,TRBV30,AWSVQKGYEQY
TRBJ2-1,TRBV4-1,ASSQSGQGGILSYNEQF
TRBJ2-3,TRBV10-1,ASSKGQHTDTQY
TRBJ2-7,TRBV19,ASTGTGPSYEQY
TRBJ2-7,TRBV28,ASSMLTPANEQY
TRBJ1-6,TRBV19,ASSPDRGNSPLH
TRBJ1-1,TRBV2,ASSDSGTGVLEAF